The 21 T cell receptor beta chains in this list originate from one sample, sequenced in a study of T cell responses to AZD1222 COVID-19 vaccine. Assay used: immunoSEQ multiplex PCR; TCRdb lists only in-frame clones, some missing. The sample holds tens of thousands of clones, more than 75% seen once. The sequencing here drew on peripheral blood, taken on day 0 of AZD1222 vaccination. The receptors originated from an adult in good health.

V is TRBV27 and J is TRBJ1-5, with D possibly being TRBD1 (6 bases). With 10 bases removed from V and 2 bases from J, the gap between germline ends came to 15 bases. This CDR3 region has 14 residues. The germline V gene has CDR1 MNHEY and CDR2 SMNVEV (reference sequence). CDR3 loop: CATMRGIGNQPQHF. The CDR3 DNA reads TGTGCCACCATGAGGGGGATTGGCAATCAGCCCCAGCATTTT.

The CDR3 region has the DNA TGTGCCAGCAGTGAAGAGGCTGGGCCCTCCTACGAGCAGTACTTC. It yields the protein CASSEEAGPSYEQYF. V usage is TRBV2 and J usage is TRBJ2-7; D gene ambiguous. Trimming took off 1 base at V and 0 bases at J, with 10 bases between the two ends. CDR1 and CDR2 (germline): SNHLY, FYNNEI. The CDR3 totals 15 residues.

This chain connects TRBV2 to TRBJ2-3; D may be TRBD2 (5 bases). This CDR3 spans 13 amino acids. Per germline, CDR1 SNHLY and CDR2 FYNNEI. Trimming took 3 bases from V and 2 from J, leaving 6 bases between them. The CDR3 spells CASSDGVTDTQYF. CDR3 sequence (DNA): TGTGCCAGCAGTGACGGGGTCACAGATACGCAGTATTTT.

This clone has just one count. V usage is TRBV6-2 or TRBV6-3 and J usage is TRBJ2-7; D not certain. Germline V gene lookup returns CDR1 MNHEY and CDR2 SVGEGT. The CDR3 covers 13 residues. V lost 5 bases and J 3 bases, leaving 11 bases between the germline ends. CDR3 coding DNA: TGTGCCAGCAGTCGTCTGAATTACTACGAGCAGTACTTC. It specifies CASSRLNYYEQYF.

CDR3 amino acids: CASIGHPTGTYEQYF. The CDR3 bases are TGTGCCAGCATTGGACACCCAACGGGGACCTACGAGCAGTACTTC. The chain combines TRBV6-5 with TRBJ2-7; the D call may be TRBD1 or TRBD2 (5 bases each). CDR1 is MNHEY and CDR2 is SVGAGI in the germline V gene. V lost 7 bases to trimming and J lost 2 bases, with 18 bases between them. The CDR3 covers 15 residues.

The gene calls are TRBV10-3 and TRBJ2-3; D ambiguous. With 0 bases removed from V and 6 bases from J, the gap between germline ends came to 4 bases. In germline, CDR1 is ENHRY, CDR2 SYGVKD. The CDR3 length is 12 residues. CDR3 amino acids: CAISESGDTQYF. The CDR3 DNA reads TGTGCCATCAGTGAGTCGGGCGATACGCAGTATTTT.

V usage is TRBV4-2 and J usage is TRBJ2-7; 10 bases fit TRBD2. V shed 4 bases and J 4 bases; nucleotides not matched to a gene: 7. The CDR3 is 15 amino acids. From germline, CDR1 is LGHNA and CDR2 YNFKEQ. CDR3 protein: CASSPRLAGAYEQYF. CDR3 nucleotides: TGTGCCAGCAGCCCCCGGCTAGCGGGGGCTTACGAGCAGTACTTC.

V usage is TRBV29-1 and J usage is TRBJ1-1; 7 nucleotides agree with TRBD1. J gave up 1 base and V 7 bases, and 9 bases lay outside the gene matches. Germline CDR1 and CDR2: SQVTM and ANQGSEA. The CDR3 is 14 amino acids. CDR3 sequence (DNA): TGCAGCGGCAGGGGGGGGCTCAAGAACACTGAAGCTTTCTTT. This codes for CSGRGGLKNTEAFF.

The V and J genes are TRBV11-3 and TRBJ1-2; TRBD1 aligns across 7 bases. J gave up 6 bases and V 5 bases, and 6 bases lay outside the gene matches. CDR3 length: 13 amino acids. The germline gives CDR1 SGHNT, CDR2 YENEEA. The CDR3 DNA reads TGTGCCAGCAGCCAAACAGGGGATGATGGCTACACCTTC. Translated, it gives CASSQTGDDGYTF.

This chain connects TRBV5-1 to TRBJ2-5, with 10 bases that match TRBD1. CDR3 size: 16 residues. J gave up 1 base and V 4 bases, and 7 bases lay outside the gene matches. Germline V gene sequence: CDR1 SGHRS, CDR2 YFSETQ. The chain's CDR3 is CASSRAGTGAQETQYF. The CDR3 DNA reads as TGCGCCAGCAGCAGAGCCGGGACAGGGGCCCAAGAGACCCAGTACTTC.

The chain couples TRBV5-4 to TRBJ1-3, with TRBD1 as a possible D gene (5 bases). The CDR3 extends over 14 amino acids. Per the germline V gene, CDR1 is SGHNT and CDR2 is YYREEE (reference sequence). The V end was cut by 4 bases, the J end by 8 bases, with 16 bases between. The CDR3 DNA follows: TGTGCCAGCAGCCTCCCAGGGCGGTCAGACACCATATATTTT. This translates into CASSLPGRSDTIYF.

The chain recombines TRBV11-3 with TRBJ1-2; the match to TRBD1 covers 11 bases. Per the germline V gene, CDR1 is SGHNT and CDR2 is YENEEA. This CDR3 spans 14 amino acids. V lost 5 bases to trimming and J lost 6 bases; unmatched junction nucleotides: 5. In DNA form, the CDR3 reads TGTGCCAGCAGCACCTGGGACAGGGGGAATGGCTACACCTTC. Encoded protein: CASSTWDRGNGYTF.

J is TRBJ1-6 and V is TRBV2; no definite D call. V was shortened by 4 bases and J by 10 bases, with 11 bases between the two germline ends. Germline CDR1 is SNHLY and CDR2 is FYNNEI. CDR3 length equals 13 residues. This CDR3 is CASSGRIGSPLHF. CDR3 sequence (DNA): TGTGCCAGCAGTGGACGGATTGGGTCACCCCTCCACTTT.

The chain recombines TRBV7-3 with TRBJ2-5, with 9 bases that match TRBD2. CDR1 SGHTA and CDR2 FQGTGA come from the germline V gene. The J segment lost 5 bases and the V segment lost 5 bases, leaving 6 bases of the junction unmatched. This CDR3 spans 14 amino acids. For the CDR3, the DNA is TGTGCCAGCAGCCCTGGGACTAGCCTCGAGACCCAGTACTTC. Amino acids: CASSPGTSLETQYF.

This chain connects TRBV3-1 (or the pseudogene TRBV3-2) to TRBJ2-6; no definite D call. Trimming removed 4 bases from V and 0 bases from J, with 10 bases in between. Germline assignment: CDR1 LGHDT and CDR2 YNNKEL (reference sequence). CDR3 size: 16 residues. This CDR3 reads CASSPVLDSGANVLTF. In DNA, the CDR3 is TGTGCCAGCAGCCCCGTATTGGACTCTGGGGCCAACGTCCTGACTTTC.

This chain links TRBV5-1 with TRBJ1-6, with 8 bases aligning to TRBD1. V lost 4 bases, J lost 11 bases, and 8 bases stayed unmatched. This CDR3 comprises 14 residues. Germline CDR1 is SGHRS and CDR2 is YFSETQ. The CDR3 loop is CASSLRTGMPPLHF. The CDR3 DNA is TGCGCCAGCAGCCTCCGGACAGGGATGCCACCCCTCCACTTT.

In this sample, this clone turned up once. The chain is built from TRBV2 and TRBJ2-2, with TRBD1 identical over 9 bases. This CDR3 region has 15 residues. The germline gives CDR1 SNHLY, CDR2 FYNNEI. Germline trimming cut 6 bases from V and 6 bases from J; bases unmatched to any gene: 8. CDR3 residues: CASSDGQGRAGELFF. The CDR3 bases are TGTGCCAGCAGCGACGGACAGGGGCGGGCCGGGGAGCTGTTTTTT. The variable domain in full, with the rest retrieved from reference TRBV2 and TRBJ2-2, is EPEVTQTPSHQVTQMGQEVILRCVPISNHLYFYWYRQILGQKVEFLVSFYNNEISEKSEIFDDQFSVERPDGSNFTLKIRSTKLEDSAMYFCASSDGQGRAGELFFGEGSRLTVL.

This clone was detected only once. The V and J genes are TRBV18 and TRBJ1-1; D call uncertain. This CDR3 region has 14 residues. The germline CDR1 and CDR2 sequences are KGHSH and LQKENI. V dropped 4 bases and J dropped 0 bases, with 9 bases sitting between them. The CDR3 sequence is CASSQSTVNTEAFF. DNA of the CDR3: TGTGCCAGCTCACAGTCGACGGTGAACACTGAAGCTTTCTTT. Supplemented by reference TRBV18 and TRBJ1-1, the full variable domain reads NAGVMQNPRHLVRRRGQEARLRCSPMKGHSHVYWYRQLPEEGLKFMVYLQKENIIDESGMPKERFSAEFPKEGPSILRIQQVVRGDSAAYFCASSQSTVNTEAFFGQGTRLTVV.

This clone was observed once. CDR3 in amino acids: CATSDPPGTSKGDEQFF. The CDR3 nucleotides read TGTGCCACCAGTGACCCTCCCGGGACTAGTAAGGGGGATGAGCAGTTCTTC. The chain combines TRBV24-1 with TRBJ2-1, with TRBD2 matching over 8 bases. After removal of 4 bases from V and 8 bases from J, the junction contained 15 bases not matched to a gene. Germline V gene data show CDR1 as KGHDR and CDR2 as SFDVKD. This CDR3 has 17 amino acids.

This rearrangement joins TRBV5-1 to TRBJ2-2; D remains ambiguous. This CDR3 contains 16 residues. Trimming left V 4 bases short and J 4 bases short, with 17 bases between. Germline values: CDR1 SGHRS, CDR2 YFSETQ. The CDR3 nucleotides are TGCGCCAGCAGCCCCAGGACCCCCGGTTCCACCGGGGAGCTGTTTTTT. It specifies CASSPRTPGSTGELFF.

This clone was seen only a few times. The rearrangement uses TRBV5-1 and TRBJ1-2; D may be TRBD1 (5 bases). CDR1 and CDR2 (germline): SGHRS, YFSETQ. The CDR3 totals 15 residues. The germline V and J ends were trimmed by 4 bases and 1 base, with 14 bases remaining between them. CDR3 DNA sequence: TGCGCCAGCAGCGACGGGAGGGGCCTTAACTATGGCTACACCTTC. As protein: CASSDGRGLNYGYTF.